These T cell receptor beta chains were read from a single sample in a study of blood T cells in healthy people across ages. TCRdb recomputed calls from the 5' RACE reads with MiXCR, one row per CDR3 protein. The table shows over a million distinct CDR3 sequences, with approximately 26% occurring only once. Separately, the same data were catalogued under a study of T cells of mothers and their children.

The sequenced sample consisted of blood. Receptor source: a girl aged 2 to 10 in good health. The CDR3 runs from the conserved cysteine through the conserved F or W. A D gene is named only where the DNA matches it firmly. A clone size is listed for some rows: how often the clone was seen (once, few, many), or a class if it is expanded.

V	J	D	size	DNA	CDR3
TRBV25-1	TRBJ2-5	.	.	TGTGCCAGCAGTGAATATAAAGGGTTCCAGGAGACCCAGTACTTC	CASSEYKGFQETQYF
TRBV11-2	TRBJ2-1	.	few	TGTGCCAGCAGCTTAGCCAATCACAGGAAAGGGAGTGAGCAGTTCTTC	CASSLANHRKGSEQFF
TRBV29-1	TRBJ2-3	.	few	TGCAGCGTTGTTGGCGGTTCTAGCACAGATACGCAGTATTTT	CSVVGGSSTDTQYF
TRBV9	TRBJ2-1	TRBD2	once	TGTGCCAGCAGCGTAGGGGGGACTAGCGGTGTTAATGAGCAGTTCTTC	CASSVGGTSGVNEQFF
TRBV4-1	TRBJ2-1	.	.	TGCGCCAGCAGCGGTCGGGGTCCGAACAATGAGCAGTTCTTC	CASSGRGPNNEQFF
TRBV7-9	TRBJ2-4	.	few	TGTGCCAGCAGCTTAGTGACCCCAGAGGGGGACATTCAGTACTTC	CASSLVTPEGDIQYF
TRBV6-1	TRBJ2-6	.	.	TGTGCCAGCAGTGAAAGGATCTCTGGGGCCAACGTCCTGACTTTC	CASSERISGANVLTF
TRBV12-3/TRBV12-4	TRBJ2-4	.	.	TGTGCCAGCAGTTGGTCGGGTTGGGGTGACATTCAGTACTTC	CASSWSGWGDIQYF
TRBV20-1	TRBJ2-3	TRBD1	.	TGCAGTGCTAGTAGGCGGGACAGGGAGATAGATACGCAGTATTTT	CSASRRDREIDTQYF
TRBV27	TRBJ2-5	.	.	TGTGCCAGCAGCCCGGATCGCCTGTCCTTTCGAGAGACCCAGTACTTC	CASSPDRLSFRETQYF
TRBV4-1	TRBJ2-4	.	.	TGCGCCAGCAGCGGATCAGCGGTGATAAGCATTTTCGGCGGTAATCAGTACTTC	CASSGSAVISIFGGNQYF
TRBV29-1	TRBJ2-3	TRBD2	.	TGCAGCGTTGAAGATCATGGACTAGCGGGGTACACAGATACGCAGTATTTT	CSVEDHGLAGYTDTQYF
TRBV3-1	TRBJ1-1	.	.	TGTGCCAGCAGAGCAACAGGGCCGTTGAACACTGAAGCTTTCTTT	CASRATGPLNTEAFF
TRBV7-2	TRBJ2-1	.	many	TGTGCCAGCAGCGGGCTAGCTCCTCCTGAAGTGGATGAGCAGTTCTTC	CASSGLAPPEVDEQFF
TRBV3-1	TRBJ2-5	TRBD2	.	TGTGCCAGCACCGTGGCTAGCGGGACCCAGTACTTC	CASTVASGTQYF
TRBV20-1	TRBJ1-5	.	.	TGCAGTGCGATAACAGGGTTGGGACAGCCCCAGCATTTT	CSAITGLGQPQHF
TRBV29-1	TRBJ2-1	.	.	TGCAGCGCTAGAGCGAATTACAATGAGCAGTTCTTC	CSARANYNEQFF
TRBV10-3	TRBJ2-1	.	.	TGTGCCATCAGTAGATCAGGGGATAGTTACAATGAGCAGTTCTTC	CAISRSGDSYNEQFF
TRBV5-1	TRBJ2-7	TRBD2	few	TGCGCCAGCAGCTCCCGGACGGGGGGACCCTCCGAGCAGTACTTC	CASSSRTGGPSEQYF
TRBV12-5	TRBJ1-1	.	few	TGTGCTAGTGGTTTGGGGCAGTGGACCGACACTGAAGCTTTCTTT	CASGLGQWTDTEAFF
TRBV20-1	TRBJ2-5	TRBD1	once	TGCAGTGCTAACCTAACCCGGGACAGGGGAGAGACCCAGTACTTC	CSANLTRDRGETQYF
TRBV12-3/TRBV12-4	TRBJ1-2	.	.	TGTGCCAGCAGTTTAGTAGCTTATGGCTACACCTTC	CASSLVAYGYTF
TRBV4-1	TRBJ2-3	.	few	TGCGCCAGCAGCCAAGATTCCTATGGGGCAGATACGCAGTATTTT	CASSQDSYGADTQYF
TRBV7-9	TRBJ1-1	.	few	TGTGCCAGCAGCTTTGGACCTGATTTGGGAGTTGAAGCTTTCTTT	CASSFGPDLGVEAFF
TRBV28	TRBJ1-2	.	.	TGTGCCAGCAGTTTAGTTGGACGGTTAGCGGGTGGCTACACCTTC	CASSLVGRLAGGYTF
TRBV20-1	TRBJ2-1	.	few	TGCAGTGCTACTCGGGGTCAGAGCGATGAGCAGTTCTTC	CSATRGQSDEQFF
TRBV2	TRBJ2-6	TRBD2	.	TGTGCCAGCATTCCAGCGGGGGTTGACCTCGGTGGGGCCAACGTCCTGACTTTC	CASIPAGVDLGGANVLTF
TRBV20-1	TRBJ2-7	TRBD2	.	TGCAGTGCCGTAGGACTAGCGGACTCCTACGAGCAGTACTTC	CSAVGLADSYEQYF